One sample yielded the 31 T cell receptor beta chains listed below, sequenced in a study of T and B cells in COVID-19 patients. TRB rearrangements were amplified by multiplex PCR with BIOMED2 TRB-A/B primers. TCRdb fed the multiplex PCR reads into MiXCR, producing one record per CDR3 protein. The sample has roughly 13,000 distinct CDR3 sequences, about 25% seen once; the top ten hold 3.5% to 5%. Each TRB amplification used about 220-500 ng of genomic DNA from blood. The sequenced material came from blood. The receptors stem from a human donor who had recovered from COVID-19.

The chain uses TRBV18 and TRBJ1-5; no clear D gene. Germline values: CDR1 KGHSH, CDR2 LQKENI. V lost 3 bases, J lost 2 bases, and 5 bases lay in between. CDR3 length equals 13 residues. This chain's CDR3 is CASSPLRNQPQHF. For the CDR3, the DNA is TGTGCCAGCTCACCCCTACGCAATCAGCCCCAGCATTTT.

This clonotype has at least ten counts. The chain employs TRBV12-3 or TRBV12-4 and TRBJ2-7, with 11 bases fitting TRBD2. The CDR3 has 14 residues. Trimming took 6 bases from V and 4 from J; bases not matched to a gene: 5. DNA of the CDR3: TGTGCCAGCAGCGCAACTAGCGGGGGTTACGAGCAGTACTTC. Translation: CASSATSGGYEQYF.

Note on this clonotype: Since a much larger clone is just one base distant, this may be a read error. This chain links TRBV7-9 with TRBJ2-7; 8 nucleotides match TRBD2. V gave up 3 bases and J gave up 6 bases; unmatched junction bases: 10. The CDR3 has 15 amino acids. Germline values: CDR1 SEHNR, CDR2 FQNEAQ (reference sequence). CDR3: CASSFPDSGACEQYF. In DNA form, the CDR3 reads TGTGCCAGCAGCTTCCCGGATAGCGGGGCCTGCGAGCAGTACTTC.

There are a few counts of this clonotype. The chain joins TRBV7-2 to TRBJ2-6; no definite D call. V lost 3 bases, J lost 0 bases, and 12 bases lay in between. The CDR3 covers 17 residues. Per the germline V gene, CDR1 is SGHTA and CDR2 is FQGNSA. The CDR3 spells CASSFIGQSSGANVLTF. CDR3 in DNA: TGTGCCAGCAGCTTTATCGGGCAGAGCTCTGGGGCCAACGTCCTGACTTTC.

This clonotype was found once. The rearrangement links TRBV7-4 to TRBJ1-1; D gene uncertain. Trimming pared 5 bases from V and 0 bases from J, leaving 7 bases between. Germline CDR1 reads SGHVT; CDR2 reads SQSDAQ. CDR3 length: 13 amino acids. CDR3 coding DNA: TGTGCCAGCAGCGCCGCAATGAACACTGAAGCTTTCTTT. Amino acid sequence: CASSAAMNTEAFF.

Ten or more counts support this clonotype. The V and J genes are TRBV6-5 and TRBJ2-1, with a possible D match to TRBD1 (8 bases). The CDR3 is 16 amino acids. Trimming cost V 6 bases and J 8 bases, with 23 bases left between them. The germline CDR1 and CDR2 sequences are MNHEY and SVGAGI. CDR3 bases: TGTGCCAGCAGAAATCTTTTTGACAGGGGAGGGGATGAGCAGTTCTTC. Translated: CASRNLFDRGGDEQFF.

The genes are TRBV20-1 and TRBJ2-4; TRBD2 matches 10 bases. Trimming removed 6 bases from V and 1 base from J; junction bases left unmatched: 6. This CDR3 spans 15 amino acids. The germline V gene has CDR1 DFQATT and CDR2 SNEGSKA (reference sequence). CDR3 bases: TGCAGTGCCAAGAGCGGGGGGGCGGCCAAAAACATTCAGTACTTC. Translated, it gives CSAKSGGAAKNIQYF.

The chain links TRBV24-1 to TRBJ2-3; D is undetermined. The CDR3 runs 13 residues. The germline CDR1 and CDR2 sequences are KGHDR and SFDVKD. V lost 1 base and J 9 bases, leaving 10 bases between the germline ends. The CDR3 nucleotides read TGTGCCACCAGTGATTTCGACCGGGCAACGCAGTATTTT. Translation: CATSDFDRATQYF.

This clonotype is termed medium-sized (0.01 to 0.1%). The J gene is TRBJ2-1, the V gene TRBV27; D is perhaps TRBD2 (6 bases). V gave up 2 bases and J gave up 3 bases, with 11 bases separating them. Germline V gene sequence: CDR1 MNHEY, CDR2 SMNVEV (reference sequence). This CDR3 is built from 15 residues. The CDR3 loop reads CASSLGGYGYNEQFF. The CDR3 bases are TGTGCCAGCAGTTTAGGGGGGTATGGCTACAATGAGCAGTTCTTC.

In regard to this clonotype: A much larger clonotype is one base distant, so this may be a read error. The chain combines TRBV5-5 with TRBJ2-5; no reliable D call. Per the germline V gene, CDR1 is SGHKS and CDR2 is YYEKEE (reference sequence). The CDR3 has 13 residues. With 4 bases removed from V and 5 bases from J, the gap between germline ends came to 12 bases. The CDR3 DNA is TGTGCCAGCAGCCTAAAGGATTCGGAGACCCAGTACTTC. Its translation: CASSLKDSETQYF.

This clonotype was seen repeatedly, ten times or more. CDR3 sequence: CDLSQLDSNHYNSPLHF. The DNA of the CDR3 is TGTGACCTCAGCCAACTAGACAGCAACCACTATAATTCACCCCTCCACTTT. This chain connects TRBV27 to TRBJ1-6, with D perhaps matching TRBD1 (5 bases). Germline CDR1 and CDR2: MNHEY and SMNVEV (reference sequence). This CDR3 is 17 amino acids long.

This clonotype was recorded a few times. The genes are TRBV7-9 and TRBJ2-1, with TRBD2 identical over 9 bases. The CDR3 sequence is 16 residues long. Germline trimming cut 4 bases from V and 6 bases from J; bases unmatched to any gene: 10. Germline V gene lookup returns CDR1 SEHNR and CDR2 FQNEAQ (reference sequence). The CDR3 DNA reads TGTGCCAGCAGCTCCAGGACTAGCGCGATGGGCAATGAGCAGTTCTTC. This codes for CASSSRTSAMGNEQFF.

This clonotype is termed medium-sized. The chain recombines TRBV19 with TRBJ2-6, with 11 nucleotides matching TRBD1. Germline V gene data show CDR1 as LNHDA and CDR2 as SQIVND (reference sequence). Germline trimming cut 3 bases from V and 2 bases from J; bases unmatched to any gene: 6. The CDR3 has 18 residues. In nucleotides, the CDR3 is TGTGCCAGTAGTATTGTTGGACAGGGGGCCGCTGGGGCCAACGTCCTGACTTTC. Translating it yields CASSIVGQGAAGANVLTF.

There are a few counts of this clonotype. The V gene is TRBV10-3, the J gene TRBJ1-6, with D unclear. The CDR3 length is 15 residues. Deletions cut 8 bases from V and 5 bases from J, with 16 bases between. The germline CDR1 and CDR2 sequences are ENHRY and SYGVKD. The CDR3 nucleotides read TGTGCCATCGGCCCCCCCGGCGGAGATAATTCACCCCTCCACTTT. The encoded protein is CAIGPPGGDNSPLHF.

This rearrangement joins TRBV19 to TRBJ2-5, with D tentatively TRBD1 (5 bases). Germline lookup yields CDR1 LNHDA and CDR2 SQIVND (reference sequence). CDR3 length equals 14 residues. The V gene lost 1 base and the J gene lost 4 bases, with 10 bases spanning the gap. The CDR3 DNA is TGTGCCAGTAGTATAGGGCGGCAGGGAGAGACCCAGTACTTC. It is translated as CASSIGRQGETQYF.

In this sample, this clonotype turned up many times. This chain links TRBV30 with TRBJ1-1; D unresolved. The CDR3 spans 13 residues. Trimming cost V 5 bases and J 1 base, with 11 bases left between them. CDR1 GTSNPN and CDR2 SVGIG come from the germline V gene (reference sequence). CDR3 residues: CAWATGRNTEAFF. DNA of the CDR3: TGTGCCTGGGCGACCGGGAGGAACACTGAAGCTTTCTTT.

By sample share, this clonotype is medium-sized (0.01 to 0.1%). This chain joins TRBV5-5 and TRBJ2-2; 9 bases agree with TRBD1. This CDR3 has 15 residues. V shed 2 bases and J 7 bases; nucleotides not matched to a gene: 6. CDR1 and CDR2 (germline): SGHKS, YYEKEE (reference sequence). The CDR3 here is CASSFWDRVVGELFF. The CDR3, as DNA: TGTGCCAGCAGCTTCTGGGACAGGGTGGTCGGGGAGCTGTTTTTT.

This clonotype is termed medium-sized. V gene TRBV19 combines with J gene TRBJ2-1, with D hard to call. The CDR3 contains 15 residues. Germline CDR1 LNHDA, CDR2 SQIVND (reference sequence). Trimming took off 5 bases at V and 4 bases at J, with 15 bases between the two ends. The CDR3 region has the DNA TGTGCCAGTAGTCGTTTAGGGTCCCAATACAATGAGCAGTTCTTC. This translates into CASSRLGSQYNEQFF.

This clonotype was seen ten or more times. The V and J genes are TRBV18 and TRBJ1-4; D unresolved. CDR1 and CDR2 (germline): KGHSH, LQKENI. The CDR3 has 14 residues. The V gene lost 6 bases and the J gene lost 8 bases, with 16 bases spanning the gap. CDR3: CASSPGRDGEKLFF. CDR3 DNA: TGTGCCAGCTCTCCAGGCCGAGATGGGGAAAAACTGTTTTTT.

V gene TRBV9 combines with J gene TRBJ2-7; perhaps TRBD1 as D (6 bases). Per the germline V gene, CDR1 is SGDLS and CDR2 is YYNGEE. V was trimmed by 0 bases and J by 3 bases, leaving 16 bases between them. CDR3 length: 16 amino acids. The CDR3 bases are TGTGCCAGCAGCGTAGCTCAGGGGACAATACTCTACGAGCAGTACTTC. Translated: CASSVAQGTILYEQYF.

The sample holds a few counts of this clonotype. For the CDR3, the DNA is TGTGCCAGCTCAGCGGGACAGGGCATGAACACTGAAGCTTTCTTT. Translation gives CASSAGQGMNTEAFF. This rearrangement joins TRBV18 to TRBJ1-1, with 9 bases matching TRBD1. Per the germline V gene, CDR1 is KGHSH and CDR2 is LQKENI. Trimming took 5 bases from V and 0 from J; bases not matched to a gene: 4. This CDR3 is built from 15 residues.

The chain employs TRBV5-1 and TRBJ2-1; 8 nucleotides agree with TRBD1. The CDR3 is 14 amino acids. V shed 0 bases and J 8 bases; nucleotides not matched to a gene: 4. Germline V CDR1 and CDR2: SGHRS, YFSETQ. DNA of the CDR3: TGCGCCAGCAGCTTGGCCGACAGGGGAGATGAGCAGTTCTTC. Encoded protein: CASSLADRGDEQFF.

This clonotype is classed as medium-sized. The J gene is TRBJ2-7, the V gene TRBV19, with 9 bases lining up with TRBD1. Trimming took 5 bases from V and 2 from J; bases not matched to a gene: 4. The CDR3 totals 14 residues. In germline, CDR1 is LNHDA, CDR2 SQIVND (reference sequence). The CDR3 loop reads CASSRDRAPYEQYF. The CDR3 DNA sequence: TGTGCCAGTAGTCGGGACAGGGCCCCCTACGAGCAGTACTTC.

By its share, this clonotype is medium-sized. V and J are TRBV5-1 and TRBJ2-2; maybe TRBD2 (6 bases). CDR3 length equals 13 residues. Germline V gene lookup returns CDR1 SGHRS and CDR2 YFSETQ. The germline V and J ends were trimmed by 4 bases and 7 bases, with 11 bases remaining between them. Written as DNA, the CDR3 is TGCGCCAGCAGCCTCACTAGCAGCGGGGAGCTGTTTTTT. Its translation: CASSLTSSGELFF.

In this sample, this clonotype is medium-sized. V gene TRBV29-1 combines with J gene TRBJ2-3; 9 positions match TRBD2. Looked up from germline, CDR1 is SQVTM and CDR2 is ANQGSEA. V shed 3 bases, J shed 6 bases, and the junction held 19 bases outside the gene matches. This CDR3 has 18 amino acids. CDR3 in amino acids: CSVEVLGIGGGASDTQYF. The CDR3 DNA is TGCAGCGTTGAGGTATTAGGGATAGGCGGGGGGGCCTCGGATACGCAGTATTTT.

In regard to this clonotype: The junction shows a germline mismatch at one end, possibly a read error. The rearrangement joins TRBV24-1 to TRBJ1-5; TRBD1 matches 10 bases. The CDR3 is made up of 18 amino acids. Per germline, CDR1 KGHDR and CDR2 SFDVKD. Written as DNA, the CDR3 is TGTGCCACCAGTGATTTGGGGGGGACAGGGGTCCCCAATCAGCCCCTGCATTTT. Its protein product is CATSDLGGTGVPNQPLHF.

Relative to its sample, this clonotype is medium-sized. The rearrangement uses TRBV19 and TRBJ2-3; D might be TRBD2 (6 bases). This CDR3 comprises 16 residues. The germline V gene has CDR1 LNHDA and CDR2 SQIVND (reference sequence). V lost 6 bases to trimming and J lost 2 bases, with 18 bases between them. CDR3 sequence: CASRMGSGVVTDTQYF. The CDR3 nucleotides read TGTGCCAGTAGAATGGGTAGCGGTGTTGTCACAGATACGCAGTATTTT.

In the case of this clonotype: This may be a read error, as it is one base from a much larger clone. J is TRBJ2-1 and V is TRBV6-1, with a possible D match to TRBD1 (5 bases). V dropped 7 bases and J dropped 7 bases, with 23 bases sitting between them. Germline assignment: CDR1 MNHNS and CDR2 SASEGT. This CDR3 is 16 amino acids long. In DNA form, the CDR3 reads TGTGCCAGCAAAGACAGATGGTACAGGATAACGAATGAGCAGTTCTTC. This gives the protein CASKDRWYRITNEQFF.

This clonotype has more than one count but fewer than ten. The genes are TRBV6-5 and TRBJ1-1; perhaps TRBD1 as D (6 bases). Trimming shortened V by 2 bases and J by 0 bases, and 10 bases separated the two germline ends. CDR3 length: 15 residues. Germline-derived CDR1 and CDR2 are MNHEY and SVGAGI. CDR3: CASSYEGHVNTEAFF. Here the CDR3 DNA reads TGTGCCAGCAGTTACGAGGGACACGTGAACACTGAAGCTTTCTTT.

This clonotype appeared many times. This sequence joins TRBV27 and TRBJ2-5; D remains ambiguous. Germline V gene data show CDR1 as MNHEY and CDR2 as SMNVEV (reference sequence). The CDR3 contains 14 residues. Deletions cut 6 bases from V and 5 bases from J, with 16 bases between. CDR3: CASSLNKGYETQYF. DNA of the CDR3: TGTGCCAGCAGCCTTAATAAGGGTTATGAGACCCAGTACTTC.

This clonotype was counted a few times. The J gene is TRBJ1-6, the V gene TRBV13; D is undetermined. The germline gives CDR1 PRHDT, CDR2 FYEKMQ (reference sequence). The CDR3 extends over 14 amino acids. V lost 5 bases to trimming and J lost 1 base, with 6 bases between them. The chain's CDR3 is CASSPYSYNSPLHF. CDR3 sequence (DNA): TGTGCCAGCAGCCCGTATTCCTATAATTCACCCCTCCACTTT.